Described below is a single TCR beta chain sequence and its context. This sample stems from a study of blood T cell repertoires in COVID-19. Germline V gene lookup returns CDR1 MDHEN and CDR2 SYDVKM. V shed 6 bases and J 8 bases; nucleotides not matched to a gene: 7. This CDR3 region has 14 residues. Generated by immunoSEQ multiplex PCR, the TCRdb table keeps only in-frame clones and is missing some. The sample has a few hundred thousand clones; roughly 84% are singletons. The receptor's source is a man between 45 and 60 years old with active or convalescent COVID-19. The chain uses TRBV28 and TRBJ1-2; 12 bases are shared with TRBD1. The sequencing input was peripheral blood. CDR3 protein: CASRQGQGAQGYTF. The DNA for the CDR3 is TGTGCCAGCAGGCAGGGACAGGGGGCGCAAGGCTACACCTTC.